These 23 T cell receptor beta chains came from one sample sequenced in a study of breast tumors, draining lymph nodes, adjacent tissues (dated by TCRdb to about 2016). Lymph node samples were obtained from the axillary draining lymph nodes of breast cancer patients. The library relied on multiplex PCR. The data were produced on an Illumina HiSeq 2000. The public sequencing data were trimmed at Q25 with fastp and processed into clonotypes with MiXCR by TCRdb, which kept only in-frame beta chains. CDR3 protein duplicates are merged, each entry listing the most common genes and DNA. Present in this sample are 200,000 to 300,000 distinct CDR3 sequences, roughly 31% of which were seen just once. The ten largest clones capture about 1% of the sample. Input material: axillary lymph node tissue. These receptors all stem from a female donor with breast cancer. Some clones in this sample may be carry-over from other donors' samples.

This clonotype was seen many times. The chain has TRBV7-2 and TRBJ1-6; no clear D gene. The germline V gene has CDR1 SGHTA and CDR2 FQGNSA. The CDR3 contains 14 residues. The V gene lost 1 base and the J gene lost 8 bases, with 9 bases spanning the gap. This CDR3 is CASSLGVVDSPLHF. CDR3 bases: TGTGCCAGCAGCTTAGGGGTGGTGGATTCACCCCTCCACTTT.

This clonotype was picked up many times. This chain links TRBV19 with TRBJ1-3, with D uncertain. The CDR3 length is 15 residues. V dropped 1 base and J dropped 0 bases, with 7 bases sitting between them. Germline CDR1 reads LNHDA; CDR2 reads SQIVND (reference sequence). CDR3 in amino acids: CASSIAGSSGNTIYF. CDR3 DNA: TGTGCCAGTAGTATAGCAGGAAGCTCTGGAAACACCATATATTTT.

This clonotype appeared a few times. A read error is possible here, since a much larger clone lies one base away. V and J are TRBV9 and TRBJ2-1; D call uncertain. CDR1 and CDR2 (germline): SGDLS, YYNGEE. V lost 2 bases and J 9 bases, leaving 15 bases between the germline ends. This CDR3 spans 14 amino acids. CDR3: CASSVQATNSEQFF. For the CDR3, the DNA is TGTGCCAGCAGCGTCCAAGCGACGAACAGTGAGCAGTTCTTC.

In regard to this clonotype: As the CDR3 is not closed by the conserved phenylalanine or tryptophan, this likely results from a read error. The chain couples TRBV5-5 to TRBJ2-1, with 10 nucleotides matching TRBD2. Germline loops: CDR1 SGHKS, CDR2 YYEKEE (reference sequence). The CDR3 loop spans 19 amino acids. J lost 0 bases, V lost 1 base, and 10 bases had no gene match. The CDR3 nucleotides are TGTGCCAGCAGCTTGAGTGTAGCGGGAGGCGATAGCTCCTACAATGAGCAGTTCCTC. It translates to CASSLSVAGGDSSYNEQFL.

About this clonotype: One junction end disagrees with the germline gene, perhaps due to a read error. The chain combines TRBV15 with TRBJ2-7; perhaps TRBD2 as D (5 bases). This CDR3 spans 15 amino acids. The germline V gene has CDR1 LNHNV and CDR2 YYDKDF (reference sequence). CDR3 amino acids: CAASSSSGESYEQYF. CDR3 sequence (DNA): TGTGCCGCCAGCAGCTCTAGTGGGGAGTCCTACGAGCAGTACTTC.

This clonotype was seen more than once but under ten times. The V call is TRBV6-2 or TRBV6-3, the J call TRBJ2-6, with 8 bases matching TRBD1. V lost 6 bases, J lost 0 bases, and 7 bases stayed unmatched. The CDR3 contains 17 residues. From germline, CDR1 is MNHEY and CDR2 SVGEGT. The CDR3 here is CASRRRDRSSGANVLTF. DNA of the CDR3: TGTGCCAGCAGACGCCGGGACAGGTCCTCTGGGGCCAACGTCCTGACTTTC.

In the case of this clonotype: This may arise from a read error, as a much more abundant clone is one base away. The final CDR3 position lacks the conserved phenylalanine or tryptophan, pointing to a likely read error. The V and J genes are TRBV12-3 or TRBV12-4 and TRBJ2-1, with D perhaps TRBD2 (5 bases). V was trimmed by 6 bases and J by 5 bases, leaving 8 bases between them. The CDR3 is 12 residues long. The CDR3 DNA sequence: TGTGCCAGCAGAGAGGGAGACAATGAGCAGTTCTCC. Protein product: CASREGDNEQFS.

This clonotype has ten or more counts. This chain links TRBV11-3 with TRBJ2-2; D gene ambiguous. This CDR3 comprises 14 residues. The germline V gene encodes CDR1 SGHNT and CDR2 YENEEA. The V end was cut by 3 bases, the J end by 2 bases, with 7 bases between. This CDR3 is CASSFFGNTGELFF. CDR3 sequence (DNA): TGTGCCAGCAGCTTCTTCGGAAACACCGGGGAGCTGTTTTTT.

As concerns this clonotype: This may be a read error, as it is one base from a much larger clone. The conserved phenylalanine or tryptophan normally closing the CDR3 is absent here, so this likely arose from a read error. The V and J genes are TRBV11-2 and TRBJ2-7; D may be TRBD2 (6 bases). V dropped 4 bases and J dropped 0 bases, with 10 bases sitting between them. Germline V gives CDR1 SGHAT, CDR2 FQNNGV. The CDR3 loop spans 14 amino acids. Here the CDR3 DNA reads TGTGCCAGCAGCTGGGGACTCAGCTCCTACGAGCAGTACCTC. This sequence encodes CASSWGLSSYEQYL.

Of note for this clonotype: Likely a read error: the CDR3 ends without its conserved phenylalanine or tryptophan. V and J are TRBV5-8 and TRBJ1-1; 7 nucleotides line up with TRBD1. This CDR3 contains 15 residues. The J segment lost 0 bases and the V segment lost 4 bases, leaving 6 bases of the junction unmatched. The germline gives CDR1 SGHTS, CDR2 YDEGEE. The DNA for the CDR3 is TGTGCCAGCAGCCAAGGGGGCGGCATGAACACTGAAGCTTTCTGT. Amino acids: CASSQGGGMNTEAFC.

The CDR3 spells CASTQGGASRQPQHF. DNA for the CDR3: TGTGCCAGCACTCAGGGGGGGGCGTCTCGGCAGCCCCAGCATTTT. The chain has TRBV28 and TRBJ1-5; the match to TRBD1 covers 7 bases. V was clipped by 7 bases and J by 7 bases; unmatched bases: 13. The V gene's germline CDR1 is MDHEN and CDR2 SYDVKM. The CDR3 is 15 residues long.

This clonotype was detected only a few times. The genes are TRBV6-2 or TRBV6-3 and TRBJ2-5; TRBD2 agrees at 13 bases. This CDR3 spans 14 amino acids. V dropped 10 bases and J dropped 5; count of bases not matched to a gene: 7. Looked up from germline, CDR1 is MNHEY and CDR2 is SVGEGT. The CDR3 is CATRTSGSLETQYF. CDR3 DNA: TGTGCCACTCGGACTAGCGGGAGTTTGGAGACCCAGTACTTC.

In regard to this clonotype: The junction differs from germline at one of its ends, possibly a read error. This chain links TRBV9 with TRBJ2-1, with 7 bases fitting TRBD2. CDR3 length: 14 amino acids. CDR1 is SGDLS, CDR2 YYNGEE, per germline. The CDR3 here is CASSVVGTISEQPF. Here the CDR3 DNA reads TGTGCCAGCAGCGTAGTGGGGACTATAAGCGAGCAGCCCTTC.

This clonotype has ten or more counts. The J gene is TRBJ2-1, the V gene TRBV7-9; either TRBD1 or TRBD2 may fit D (5 bases each). Deletions cut 5 bases from V and 8 bases from J, with 16 bases between. Germline assignment: CDR1 SEHNR and CDR2 FQNEAQ (reference sequence). The CDR3 has 14 residues. The CDR3 nucleotides are TGTGCCAGCAGCGCCGGGACGGCCTTACATGAGCAGTTCTTC. It yields the protein CASSAGTALHEQFF.

In regard to this clonotype: The junction does not match germline at one end; this may be a read error. The chain employs TRBV15 and TRBJ1-4; D gene unclear. The CDR3 loop spans 13 amino acids. The germline CDR1 and CDR2 sequences are LNHNV and YYDKDF (reference sequence). The CDR3 nucleotides read TGTGCCACCAGCGTCAGTCGACGGGAAAAGCTGTTTTTT. This codes for CATSVSRREKLFF.

This rearrangement joins TRBV11-3 to TRBJ1-1, with D possibly being TRBD1 (6 bases). The CDR3 has 13 amino acids. Trimming took 3 bases from V and 3 from J, leaving 8 bases between them. Germline values: CDR1 SGHNT, CDR2 YENEEA. The CDR3 here is CASSFGQHTEAFF. For the CDR3, the DNA is TGTGCCAGCAGCTTCGGACAGCACACTGAAGCTTTCTTT. Based on the CDR3 plus reference TRBV11-3 and TRBJ1-1, the full variable domain is EAGVVQSPRYKIIEKKQPVAFWCNPISGHNTLYWYLQNLGQGPELLIRYENEEAVDDSQLPKDRFSAERLKGVDSTLKIQPAELGDSAVYLCASSFGQHTEAFFGQGTRLTVV.

This clonotype has a handful of counts. The rearrangement links TRBV2 to TRBJ1-1, with TRBD1 matching over 9 bases. Germline V gene sequence: CDR1 SNHLY, CDR2 FYNNEI. This CDR3 has 13 amino acids. V was pared by 9 bases and J by 3 bases, with 5 bases of the junction left unmatched. The CDR3 is CASRQGGDTEAFF. The CDR3 DNA sequence: TGTGCCAGTCGACAGGGGGGGGACACTGAAGCTTTCTTT.

This chain uses TRBV12-3 or TRBV12-4 with TRBJ2-5, with 11 nucleotides matching TRBD2. The trim removed 8 bases at V and 5 bases at J, leaving 10 bases unmatched. The CDR3 runs to 15 residues. CDR3 amino acids: CASGLTSGRGETQYF. The CDR3 DNA follows: TGTGCCAGCGGATTAACTAGCGGGAGAGGTGAGACCCAGTACTTC.

This clonotype has a count of ten or more. The rearrangement uses TRBV5-1 and TRBJ2-7, with 9 bases fitting TRBD2. This CDR3 comprises 14 residues. The germline gives CDR1 SGHRS, CDR2 YFSETQ. V was pared by 4 bases and J by 6 bases, with 8 bases of the junction left unmatched. CDR3: CASSTGTSLAEQYF. CDR3 coding DNA: TGCGCCAGCAGCACCGGGACTAGCTTGGCCGAGCAGTACTTC.

This clonotype was detected many times. The rearrangement joins TRBV4-1 to TRBJ2-7; 8 bases agree with TRBD1. With 1 base clipped from V and 4 bases from J, the junction kept 6 bases outside the gene matches. This CDR3 has 15 residues. CDR1 MGHRA and CDR2 YSYEKL come from the germline V gene. CDR3 sequence (DNA): TGCGCCAGCAGCCAAGGGACAGGGCGATGGTACGAGCAGTACTTC. Translating it yields CASSQGTGRWYEQYF.

This clonotype was seen at least ten times. This rearrangement joins TRBV7-2 to TRBJ2-2; D possibly corresponds to TRBD1 (6 bases). Germline V gene lookup returns CDR1 SGHTA and CDR2 FQGNSA. This CDR3 has 12 residues. V lost 3 bases, J lost 7 bases, and 6 bases lay in between. DNA for the CDR3: TGTGCCAGCAGCTTGGACAGCGGGGAGCTGTTTTTT. Its protein product is CASSLDSGELFF.

The sample holds one count of this clonotype. V usage is TRBV6-7 and J usage is TRBJ2-1; TRBD2 agrees at 15 bases. TRBV6-7 is noted as an ORF with a role that remains uncertain. This CDR3 region has 18 residues. V was clipped by 2 bases and J by 7 bases; unmatched bases: 9. The CDR3 is CASSYDRTSGRAWNEQFF. In nucleotides, the CDR3 is TGTGCCAGCAGTTACGATAGGACTAGCGGGAGGGCCTGGAATGAGCAGTTCTTC.

This clonotype occurred many times. The rearrangement joins TRBV10-3 to TRBJ2-7; D may correspond to TRBD1 or TRBD2 (6 bases each). The CDR3 length is 13 residues. The germline CDR1 and CDR2 sequences are ENHRY and SYGVKD. V was pared by 7 bases and J by 7 bases, with 17 bases between. The chain's CDR3 is CAIMGNGGSEQYF. CDR3 coding DNA: TGTGCCATCATGGGCAACGGGGGCAGTGAGCAGTACTTC.